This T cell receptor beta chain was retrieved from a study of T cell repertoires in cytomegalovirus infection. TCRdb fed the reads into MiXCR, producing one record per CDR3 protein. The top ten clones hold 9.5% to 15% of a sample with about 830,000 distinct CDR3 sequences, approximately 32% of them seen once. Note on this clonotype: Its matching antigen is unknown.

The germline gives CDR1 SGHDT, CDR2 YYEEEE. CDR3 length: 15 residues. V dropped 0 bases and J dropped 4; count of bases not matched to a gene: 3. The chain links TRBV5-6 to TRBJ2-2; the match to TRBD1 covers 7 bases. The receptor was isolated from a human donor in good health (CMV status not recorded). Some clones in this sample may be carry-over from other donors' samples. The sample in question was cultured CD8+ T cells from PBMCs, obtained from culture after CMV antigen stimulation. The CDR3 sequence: CASSLEQGSTGELFF. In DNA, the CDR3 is TGTGCCAGCAGCTTGGAACAGGGGAGCACCGGGGAGCTGTTTTTT.